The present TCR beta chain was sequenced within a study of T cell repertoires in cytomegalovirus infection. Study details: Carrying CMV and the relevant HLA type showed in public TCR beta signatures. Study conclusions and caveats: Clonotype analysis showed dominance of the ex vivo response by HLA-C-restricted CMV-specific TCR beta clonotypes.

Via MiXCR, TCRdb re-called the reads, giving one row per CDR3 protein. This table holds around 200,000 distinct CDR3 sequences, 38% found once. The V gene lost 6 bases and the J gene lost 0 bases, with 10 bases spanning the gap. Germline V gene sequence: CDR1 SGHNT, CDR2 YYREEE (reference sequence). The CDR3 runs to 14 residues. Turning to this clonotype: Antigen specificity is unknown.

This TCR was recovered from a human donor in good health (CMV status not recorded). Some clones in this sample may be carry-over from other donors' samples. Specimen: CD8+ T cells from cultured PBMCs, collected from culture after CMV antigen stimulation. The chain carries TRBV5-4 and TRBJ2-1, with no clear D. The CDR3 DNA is TGTGCCAGCATCGAGTGGGGCTCCTACAATGAGCAGTTCTTC. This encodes CASIEWGSYNEQFF.